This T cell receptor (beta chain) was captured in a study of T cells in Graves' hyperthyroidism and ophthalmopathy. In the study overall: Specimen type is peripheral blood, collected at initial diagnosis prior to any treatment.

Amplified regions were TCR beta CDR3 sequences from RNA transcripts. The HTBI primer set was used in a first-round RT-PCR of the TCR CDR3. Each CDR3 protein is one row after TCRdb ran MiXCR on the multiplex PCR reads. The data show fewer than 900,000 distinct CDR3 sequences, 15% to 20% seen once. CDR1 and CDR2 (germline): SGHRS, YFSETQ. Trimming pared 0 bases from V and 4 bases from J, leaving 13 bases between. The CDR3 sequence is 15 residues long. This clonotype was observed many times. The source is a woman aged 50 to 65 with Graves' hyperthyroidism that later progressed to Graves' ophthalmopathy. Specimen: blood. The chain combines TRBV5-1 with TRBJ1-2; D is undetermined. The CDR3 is CASSLDQDSSYGYTF. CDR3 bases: TGCGCCAGCAGCTTGGATCAGGATTCGTCCTATGGCTACACCTTC.